Below are 30 T cell receptor beta chains sequenced from a single sample in a study of blood T cell repertoires in COVID-19. The assay was immunoSEQ multiplex PCR, and TCRdb's table has in-frame clones only and misses some. The repertoire holds approximately 200,000 clones, roughly 86% seen once, with 10% in the top ten. Sequenced input: PBMCs or T cells enriched from blood (not recorded which). All receptors derive from a man younger than 30 with acute COVID-19.

This chain connects TRBV5-1 to TRBJ2-1, with D tentatively TRBD2 (5 bases). The length of the CDR3 is 15 residues. Trimming stripped 0 bases from V and 0 bases from J, with 7 bases between. CDR1 SGHRS and CDR2 YFSETQ come from the germline V gene. The CDR3 loop is CASSLEGSSYNEQFF. The CDR3 DNA reads TGCGCCAGCAGCTTGGAAGGGAGCTCCTACAATGAGCAGTTCTTC.

The J gene is TRBJ1-1, the V gene TRBV4-1; D uncertain. Trimming took 4 bases from V and 5 from J, leaving 11 bases between them. CDR1 and CDR2 (germline): MGHRA, YSYEKL. The CDR3 spans 13 residues. In DNA, the CDR3 is TGCGCCAGCAGCCCCCGGGGTCAGACTGAAGCTTTCTTT. It is translated as CASSPRGQTEAFF.

The rearrangement uses TRBV27 and TRBJ2-1; maybe TRBD1 (5 bases). The CDR3 is 13 residues long. V gave up 2 bases and J gave up 12 bases, with 14 bases separating them. Per germline, CDR1 MNHEY and CDR2 SMNVEV (reference sequence). CDR3 bases: TGTGCCAGCAGTTTAGGCAGGGCTATTGGGCAGTTCTTC. This sequence encodes CASSLGRAIGQFF.

The rearrangement joins TRBV10-3 to TRBJ1-1; 10 bases are shared with TRBD1. The CDR3 is 19 amino acids. The germline V gene has CDR1 ENHRY and CDR2 SYGVKD. V was clipped by 5 bases and J by 0 bases; unmatched bases: 15. The CDR3 reads CAISTPPGDRGLMNTEAFF. The CDR3 DNA sequence: TGTGCCATCAGTACCCCTCCCGGAGACAGGGGGCTGATGAACACTGAAGCTTTCTTT.

The sample holds many counts of this clone. The identical CDR3 is also encoded by other nucleotide sequences in the sample. The V and J genes are TRBV29-1 and TRBJ2-7; D ambiguous. V gave up 4 bases and J gave up 2 bases, with 12 bases separating them. CDR1 SQVTM and CDR2 ANQGSEA come from the germline V gene. The CDR3 is made up of 13 amino acids. CDR3 DNA sequence: TGCAGCGTTGTCGCGGCGGATACCTACGAGCAGTACTTC. Its translation: CSVVAADTYEQYF.

Concerning this clone: The same CDR3 also results from other DNA sequences found in this sample. V gene TRBV28 combines with J gene TRBJ1-5; TRBD1 matches 11 bases. V was pared by 2 bases and J by 7 bases, with 4 bases of the junction left unmatched. This CDR3 spans 15 amino acids. In germline, CDR1 is MDHEN, CDR2 SYDVKM. CDR3 in DNA: TGTGCCAGCAGTTTAGGGACAGGGGGGAACCAGCCCCAGCATTTT. Its protein is CASSLGTGGNQPQHF.

The rearrangement links TRBV20-1 to TRBJ1-1; D gene ambiguous. Germline V gives CDR1 DFQATT, CDR2 SNEGSKA (reference sequence). This CDR3 is built from 12 residues. V dropped 3 bases and J dropped 6 bases, with 11 bases sitting between them. The chain's CDR3 is CSASNNGPEAFF. The CDR3 DNA follows: TGCAGTGCTAGTAATAACGGTCCTGAAGCTTTCTTT.

V and J are TRBV11-2 and TRBJ2-1; 13 bases are a match to TRBD2. Germline V gene lookup returns CDR1 SGHAT and CDR2 FQNNGV. The CDR3 is made up of 17 amino acids. Unmatched junction bases numbered 10, after V lost 5 bases and J lost 6 bases. The CDR3 sequence: CASSQHTGLAGPNEQFF. The CDR3 DNA sequence: TGTGCCAGCAGCCAGCATACGGGACTAGCGGGGCCCAATGAGCAGTTCTTC.

The chain has TRBV11-3 and TRBJ2-3; 7 bases match TRBD1. The CDR3 is made up of 15 amino acids. After removal of 5 bases from V and 1 base from J, the junction contained 6 bases not matched to a gene. Germline lookup yields CDR1 SGHNT and CDR2 YENEEA. This CDR3 is CASSPSGQGTDTQYF. The CDR3, as DNA: TGTGCCAGCAGCCCCTCCGGACAGGGCACAGATACGCAGTATTTT.

The chain has TRBV9 and TRBJ2-2, with 10 bases lining up with TRBD2. The CDR3 is 17 amino acids. Looked up from germline, CDR1 is SGDLS and CDR2 is YYNGEE. Germline trimming cut 0 bases from V and 4 bases from J; bases unmatched to any gene: 6. CDR3 in amino acids: CASSVDLWTSGTGELFF. For the CDR3, the DNA is TGTGCCAGCAGCGTAGACTTGTGGACTAGCGGCACCGGGGAGCTGTTTTTT.

The chain links TRBV9 to TRBJ1-2; TRBD1 is a possible D gene (5 bases). In germline, CDR1 is SGDLS, CDR2 YYNGEE. The CDR3 has 14 amino acids. The V end was cut by 2 bases, the J end by 5 bases, with 13 bases between. DNA of the CDR3: TGTGCCAGCAGCGTGAACTTCGGGACTTATGGCTACACCTTC. Its translation: CASSVNFGTYGYTF.

V usage is TRBV12-3 or TRBV12-4 and J usage is TRBJ1-1; 8 bases fit TRBD1. Trimming removed 5 bases from V and 10 bases from J; junction bases left unmatched: 9. The CDR3 spans 13 residues. In DNA form, the CDR3 reads TGTGCCAGCAGTACCCCAGGGGGCACAAGAGCTTTCTTT. Translated, it gives CASSTPGGTRAFF.

This clone appeared a single time. V gene TRBV12-3 or TRBV12-4 combines with J gene TRBJ2-2; D might be TRBD1 (6 bases). V was cut by 5 bases and J by 5 bases, with 9 bases left in between. The CDR3 totals 13 residues. The CDR3 sequence is CASSDRLTGELFF. CDR3 nucleotide sequence: TGTGCCAGCAGTGACAGGTTGACCGGGGAGCTGTTTTTT.

The chain combines TRBV11-2 with TRBJ2-7; no reliable D call. Germline loops: CDR1 SGHAT, CDR2 FQNNGV. V was clipped by 4 bases and J by 2 bases, with 12 bases between them. The CDR3 spans 14 residues. CDR3 amino acids: CASSSPTRTYEQYF. For the CDR3, the DNA is TGTGCCAGCAGCTCCCCGACTCGTACCTACGAGCAGTACTTC.

This clone turned up a few times. The chain couples TRBV3-1 (or the pseudogene TRBV3-2) to TRBJ1-1, with D perhaps matching TRBD1 (5 bases). Trimming removed 4 bases from V and 4 bases from J, with 16 bases in between. CDR3 length: 15 residues. In germline, CDR1 is LGHDT, CDR2 YNNKEL (reference sequence). The CDR3 coding sequence is TGTGCCAGCAGCCGAGGAGACAGCTGGAGCACTGAAGCTTTCTTT. Its protein product is CASSRGDSWSTEAFF.

A remark on this clone: This same CDR3 is encoded by further DNA sequences in the sample. This chain links TRBV19 with TRBJ2-5, with TRBD1 matching over 8 bases. CDR3 length: 14 residues. V gave up 1 base and J gave up 2 bases; unmatched junction bases: 0. From germline, CDR1 is LNHDA and CDR2 SQIVND (reference sequence). CDR3 amino acids: CASSIGTGQETQYF. The CDR3 DNA sequence: TGTGCCAGTAGTATAGGGACAGGGCAAGAGACCCAGTACTTC. The entire variable domain, with the rest obtained from reference TRBV19 and TRBJ2-5, is as follows: DGGITQSPKYLFRKEGQNVTLSCEQNLNHDAMYWYRQDPGQGLRLIYYSQIVNDFQKGDIAEGYSVSREKKESFPLTVTSAQKNPTAFYLCASSIGTGQETQYFGPGTRLLVL.

Here the CDR3 DNA reads TGCGCCAGCAGCGGATTGGAGTTTTCCACCGGGGAGCTGTTTTTT. Translation: CASSGLEFSTGELFF. This chain connects TRBV4-1 to TRBJ2-2, with D unclear. The CDR3 runs to 15 residues. V lost 5 bases and J lost 4, with 14 bases in between. Germline V CDR1 and CDR2: MGHRA, YSYEKL.

The chain carries TRBV3-1 (or the pseudogene TRBV3-2) and TRBJ1-2; D might be TRBD1 (5 bases). Germline loops: CDR1 LGHDT, CDR2 YNNKEL (reference sequence). Trimming left V 0 bases short and J 2 bases short, with 7 bases between. CDR3 length: 14 amino acids. CDR3 nucleotide sequence: TGTGCCAGCAGCCAAGATTCAGGGAACTATGGCTACACCTTC. Translated: CASSQDSGNYGYTF.

J is TRBJ1-3 and V is TRBV10-1; D perhaps matches TRBD1 (6 bases). V was clipped by 7 bases and J by 0 bases, with 22 bases between them. There are 18 residues in the CDR3. Germline CDR1 is WNHNN and CDR2 is SYGVQD (reference sequence). For the CDR3, the DNA is TGCGCCAGCAACGACTATAAAACAACAGGGCTCTCTGGAAACACCATATATTTT. It specifies CASNDYKTTGLSGNTIYF.

This rearrangement joins TRBV7-2 to TRBJ2-1; TRBD2 matches 10 bases. The V gene end was trimmed by 2 bases and the J gene end by 5 bases; junction bases not matched to a gene: 3. The length of the CDR3 is 15 residues. Germline V gene sequence: CDR1 SGHTA, CDR2 FQGNSA. DNA of the CDR3: TGTGCCAGCAGCTTAAGCGGGAGGGGGGACAATGAGCAGTTCTTC. Translating it yields CASSLSGRGDNEQFF.

The chain couples TRBV27 to TRBJ1-1, with TRBD1 identical over 8 bases. The CDR3 is 16 residues long. Germline loops: CDR1 MNHEY, CDR2 SMNVEV (reference sequence). V shed 4 bases, J shed 1 base, and the junction held 8 bases outside the gene matches. This CDR3 reads CASSWGRGLWNTEAFF. CDR3 bases: TGTGCCAGCAGTTGGGGCAGGGGGCTCTGGAACACTGAAGCTTTCTTT.

This clone was seen a handful of times. This sequence joins TRBV6-1 and TRBJ1-2, with D maybe TRBD1 (6 bases). The ends were cut back, 1 base at V and 4 bases at J, with 10 bases in the middle. This CDR3 has 14 residues. Germline V lookup: CDR1 MNHNS, CDR2 SASEGT. DNA for the CDR3: TGTGCCAGCAGTGAAGGACAGGTCCTCTATGGCTACACCTTC. The encoded protein is CASSEGQVLYGYTF.

The chain combines TRBV19 with TRBJ2-6, with a tentative D call TRBD1 (5 bases). CDR1 and CDR2 from the germline V gene are LNHDA and SQIVND (reference sequence). V lost 6 bases, J lost 0 bases, and 9 bases lay in between. This CDR3 spans 15 amino acids. CDR3 bases: TGTGCCAGTAGAGGGGAAAACTCTGGGGCCAACGTCCTGACTTTC. This sequence encodes CASRGENSGANVLTF.

J is TRBJ1-2 and V is TRBV6-5; 9 bases map to TRBD1. V gave up 8 bases and J gave up 7 bases; unmatched junction bases: 8. Per the germline V gene, CDR1 is MNHEY and CDR2 is SVGAGI. The CDR3 has 13 residues. CDR3 sequence reads: CASRDRGTGGYTF. The CDR3 DNA follows: TGTGCCAGCCGAGACAGGGGGACGGGTGGCTACACCTTC.

The chain uses TRBV27 and TRBJ2-6, with unresolved D. The CDR3 runs to 15 residues. V shed 0 bases and J shed 0 bases, with 3 bases lying between them. Germline V lookup: CDR1 MNHEY, CDR2 SMNVEV (reference sequence). The CDR3 region is CASSLSSSGANVLTF. The CDR3 region has the DNA TGTGCCAGCAGTTTATCCAGCTCTGGGGCCAACGTCCTGACTTTC.

CDR3 sequence: CASSLGQGEAFF. DNA of the CDR3: TGTGCCAGCAGCTTAGGACAGGGGGAAGCTTTCTTT. V and J are TRBV7-9 and TRBJ1-1, with 8 bases fitting TRBD1. The CDR3 contains 12 residues. Germline values: CDR1 SEHNR, CDR2 FQNEAQ (reference sequence). V lost 1 base to trimming and J lost 8 bases; unmatched junction nucleotides: 0.

The gene calls are TRBV5-1 and TRBJ2-3; 7 bases are a match to TRBD1. CDR3 length equals 15 residues. The junction had 6 bases not matched to a gene; V was cut back by 3 bases and J by 2 bases. Germline V gives CDR1 SGHRS, CDR2 YFSETQ. The CDR3 protein is CASSSGQLITDTQYF. In DNA form, the CDR3 reads TGCGCCAGCAGCTCGGGACAGCTAATCACAGATACGCAGTATTTT.

The chain uses TRBV5-1 and TRBJ2-3; TRBD2 matches 12 bases. This CDR3 contains 16 residues. Trimming at V came to 0 bases and at J to 4 bases, leaving 3 bases not matched to a gene. In germline, CDR1 is SGHRS, CDR2 YFSETQ. CDR3 DNA sequence: TGCGCCAGCAGCTTGGGACTAGCGGGAGCAGCAGATACGCAGTATTTT. Its protein is CASSLGLAGAADTQYF. The complete variable domain, with remaining parts taken from reference TRBV5-1 and TRBJ2-3, reads KAGVTQTPRYLIKTRGQQVTLSCSPISGHRSVSWYQQTPGQGLQFLFEYFSETQRNKGNFPGRFSGRQFSNSRSEMNVSTLELGDSALYLCASSLGLAGAADTQYFGPGTRLTVL.

The rearrangement links TRBV28 to TRBJ2-5; 9 bases agree with TRBD1. V trimming: 2 bases; J trimming: 3 bases; junction bases outside the gene matches: 7. The germline CDR1 and CDR2 sequences are MDHEN and SYDVKM. The CDR3 extends over 16 amino acids. In DNA form, the CDR3 reads TGTGCCAGCAGTTTAACAGGGGGCGCGGGTAAAGAGACCCAGTACTTC. Translation: CASSLTGGAGKETQYF.

The V gene is TRBV29-1, the J gene TRBJ2-3; D is uncertain. This CDR3 contains 11 residues. Trimming pared 4 bases from V and 3 bases from J, leaving 5 bases between. The germline CDR1 and CDR2 sequences are SQVTM and ANQGSEA. CDR3 sequence (DNA): TGCAGCGTTGCTCGGACAGATACGCAGTATTTT. Its translation is CSVARTDTQYF.